The 24 T cell receptor beta chains in this list originate from one sample, sequenced in a study of blood T cell repertoires in COVID-19 (dated by TCRdb to about 2020). Library preparation used the immunoSEQ multiplex PCR assay. The immuneACCESS repertoire file appears here via TCRdb, limited to in-frame rearrangements. These files lack a portion of the clones; in checked studies, under half of the deficit traces to unresolved V genes, and the cause of the others is not known. This sample comprises roughly 84,000 clones, 60% to 80% of them detected only once. The ten largest clones represent about 4.2% of the sample. The sequenced sample consisted of peripheral blood. The receptors were sampled from a woman aged 45-59 years with acute or convalescent COVID-19.

V and J are TRBV4-3 and TRBJ1-1; D not certain. The germline V gene has CDR1 LGHNA and CDR2 YSLEER. V gave up 5 bases and J gave up 0 bases, with 10 bases separating them. There are 14 residues in the CDR3. CDR3 sequence: CASSNSLMNTEAFF. CDR3 DNA sequence: TGCGCCAGCAGCAACAGCTTAATGAACACTGAAGCTTTCTTT.

The rearrangement uses TRBV18 and TRBJ2-7; 11 bases are shared with TRBD2. Germline assignment: CDR1 KGHSH and CDR2 LQKENI. The CDR3 covers 14 residues. The ends lost 0 bases at V and 7 bases at J; junction bases unmatched: 2. Here the CDR3 DNA reads TGTGCCAGCTCACCACCGGGACTAGCGGATGAGCAGTACTTC. Translated: CASSPPGLADEQYF.

CDR3 residues: CACIQGASEAFF. DNA of the CDR3: TGTGCCTGCATACAGGGGGCCTCTGAAGCTTTCTTT. The V call is TRBV30, the J call TRBJ1-1; 9 nucleotides line up with TRBD1. Germline V gene data show CDR1 as GTSNPN and CDR2 as SVGIG (reference sequence). This CDR3 region has 12 residues. The V segment lost 6 bases and the J segment 6 bases; nucleotides outside the gene matches: 5.

This clone occurred a few times. The chain employs TRBV9 and TRBJ2-7; D may be TRBD2 (6 bases). The CDR3 totals 12 residues. The V gene lost 3 bases and the J gene lost 5 bases, with 9 bases spanning the gap. Germline V gives CDR1 SGDLS, CDR2 YYNGEE. CDR3 loop: CASSGWGDEQYF. Here the CDR3 DNA reads TGTGCCAGCAGCGGATGGGGGGACGAGCAGTACTTC. The variable domain in full, completed from reference TRBV9 and TRBJ2-7, reads DSGVTQTPKHLITATGQRVTLRCSPRSGDLSVYWYQQSLDQGLQFLIQYYNGEERAKGNILERFSAQQFPDLHSELNLSSLELGDSALYFCASSGWGDEQYFGPGTRLTVT.

This chain joins TRBV27 and TRBJ1-3; 7 bases are a match to TRBD1. The germline V gene has CDR1 MNHEY and CDR2 SMNVEV (reference sequence). The CDR3 is made up of 17 amino acids. V lost 6 bases and J lost 0; bases outside the gene matches: 11. CDR3 nucleotides: TGTGCCAGCAGCCATCTCTCGACAGGGTTCTCTGGAAACACCATATATTTT. Translated, it gives CASSHLSTGFSGNTIYF.

The chain's CDR3 is CASSPGVAGGAYNEQFF. Here the CDR3 DNA reads TGCGCCAGCAGCCCAGGGGTAGCGGGGGGCGCCTACAATGAGCAGTTCTTC. The chain carries TRBV5-1 and TRBJ2-1; 10 positions agree with TRBD2. CDR1 and CDR2 (germline): SGHRS, YFSETQ. The CDR3 consists of 17 residues. V lost 4 bases, J lost 2 bases, and 9 bases stayed unmatched.

This clone was detected a few times. The genes are TRBV2 and TRBJ1-5; 8 bases line up with TRBD1. The trim removed 0 bases at V and 7 bases at J, leaving 5 bases unmatched. This CDR3 region has 15 residues. Germline V lookup: CDR1 SNHLY, CDR2 FYNNEI. The CDR3 coding sequence is TGTGCCAGCAGTGAAGCAGGACAGGGTTCCCAGCCCCAGCATTTT. Protein sequence: CASSEAGQGSQPQHF.

The J gene is TRBJ2-2, the V gene TRBV28; possibly TRBD2 for D (6 bases). This CDR3 has 13 amino acids. Trimming shortened V by 7 bases and J by 4 bases, and 10 bases separated the two germline ends. The germline gives CDR1 MDHEN, CDR2 SYDVKM. In DNA form, the CDR3 reads TGTGCCAGCATCGGGCGGGGCACCGGGGAGCTGTTTTTT. It specifies CASIGRGTGELFF.

The J gene is TRBJ2-7, the V gene TRBV7-9; TRBD1 is a possible D gene (6 bases). The CDR3 spans 14 residues. From germline, CDR1 is SEHNR and CDR2 FQNEAQ (reference sequence). V lost 2 bases and J 6 bases, leaving 14 bases between the germline ends. CDR3 in DNA: TGTGCCAGCAGCTTAATACAGGGAATCTCCGAGCAGTACTTC. It is translated as CASSLIQGISEQYF.

This sequence joins TRBV7-9 and TRBJ1-5; 10 nucleotides match TRBD1. After removal of 1 base from V and 6 bases from J, the junction contained 9 bases not matched to a gene. CDR3 length equals 17 residues. Germline values: CDR1 SEHNR, CDR2 FQNEAQ (reference sequence). CDR3 residues: CASSLGGTGALIQPQHF. The CDR3 DNA reads TGTGCCAGCAGCTTAGGAGGGACAGGGGCTTTGATTCAGCCCCAGCATTTT.

The rearrangement uses TRBV7-3 and TRBJ2-7, with a weak D call TRBD1 (5 bases). The CDR3 runs 14 residues. CDR1 and CDR2 (germline): SGHTA, FQGTGA. Trimming cost V 0 bases and J 5 bases, with 11 bases left between them. DNA of the CDR3: TGTGCCAGCAGCTTAACTCCAGGGTTAGACGAGCAGTACTTC. This codes for CASSLTPGLDEQYF. The full variable domain, completed using reference TRBV7-3 and TRBJ2-7, is GAGVSQTPSNKVTEKGKYVELRCDPISGHTALYWYRQSLGQGPEFLIYFQGTGAADDSGLPNDRFFAVRPEGSVSTLKIQRTERGDSAVYLCASSLTPGLDEQYFGPGTRLTVT.

This chain connects TRBV5-1 to TRBJ1-1; perhaps TRBD1 as D (6 bases). Germline loops: CDR1 SGHRS, CDR2 YFSETQ. The CDR3 has 14 residues. With 3 bases removed from V and 3 bases from J, the gap between germline ends came to 12 bases. CDR3 sequence reads: CASSSQPGDTEAFF. In DNA, the CDR3 is TGCGCCAGCAGCTCCCAGCCAGGGGACACTGAAGCTTTCTTT.

V usage is TRBV5-1 and J usage is TRBJ1-2, with TRBD1 matching 7 bases. CDR1 SGHRS and CDR2 YFSETQ come from the germline V gene. The CDR3 has 12 amino acids. With V trimmed by 4 bases and J by 7 bases, 4 bases remained unmatched. CDR3 nucleotides: TGCGCCAGCAGCCCCGACAGGGTTGGCTACACCTTC. Its translation: CASSPDRVGYTF.

This clone came up a few times. A read error may account for a junction end that differs from germline. The gene calls are TRBV6-5 and TRBJ1-2; tentative D call: TRBD1 (6 bases). Germline assignment: CDR1 MNHEY and CDR2 SVGAGI. The CDR3 loop spans 14 amino acids. For the CDR3, the DNA is TGTGCCAGCAGTCCTTTTTTGGACAGTCAGGTGATCTACTTC. Protein sequence: CASSPFLDSQVIYF.

This chain connects TRBV7-2 to TRBJ2-1; no firm D call. Trimming removed 5 bases from V and 9 bases from J, with 8 bases in between. The CDR3 is made up of 11 amino acids. Germline V gene data show CDR1 as SGHTA and CDR2 as FQGNSA. CDR3 in amino acids: CASSLRSEQFF. The CDR3 bases are TGTGCCAGCAGCCTAAGGAGTGAGCAGTTCTTC.

This sequence joins TRBV7-8 and TRBJ1-1; D is ambiguous. Trimming shortened V by 5 bases and J by 3 bases, and 13 bases separated the two germline ends. The CDR3 is made up of 14 amino acids. Germline V gene sequence: CDR1 SGHVS, CDR2 FQNEAQ. CDR3 nucleotide sequence: TGTGCCAGCAGCCTAGGTACCGGAGACACTGAAGCTTTCTTT. This encodes CASSLGTGDTEAFF.

As DNA, the CDR3 is TGTGCCAGCAGCCTCTATGGCTACACCTTC. Encoded protein: CASSLYGYTF. The rearrangement joins TRBV2 to TRBJ1-2; unclear D gene. CDR3 length: 10 amino acids. The V and J ends lost 6 bases and 4 bases respectively, with 3 bases between them. Germline CDR1 and CDR2: SNHLY and FYNNEI.

This clone was counted between two and nine times. The chain recombines TRBV2 with TRBJ1-2, with 8 bases matching TRBD1. J was trimmed by 0 bases and V by 2 bases; bases with no gene match: 8. Germline V lookup: CDR1 SNHLY, CDR2 FYNNEI. CDR3 length: 17 amino acids. The chain's CDR3 is CASSETLDRVANYGYTF. The CDR3 DNA follows: TGTGCCAGCAGTGAAACATTGGACAGGGTAGCTAACTATGGCTACACCTTC.

This rearrangement joins TRBV28 to TRBJ2-7; D perhaps matches TRBD1 (5 bases). CDR1 and CDR2 (germline): MDHEN, SYDVKM. V shed 5 bases and J shed 7 bases, with 18 bases lying between them. The CDR3 has 14 residues. CDR3: CASSASSREREQYF. In nucleotides, the CDR3 is TGTGCCAGCAGTGCGTCGAGCAGGGAACGGGAGCAGTACTTC.

V and J are TRBV2 and TRBJ2-1; 8 bases are shared with TRBD1. J was trimmed by 6 bases and V by 3 bases; bases with no gene match: 10. The CDR3 covers 16 residues. CDR1 is SNHLY and CDR2 is FYNNEI in the germline V gene. This chain's CDR3 is CASSDRGQEAPNEQFF. DNA of the CDR3: TGTGCCAGCAGTGATCGGGGACAGGAGGCGCCCAATGAGCAGTTCTTC. Full variable domain (outside the CDR3, taken from reference TRBV2 and TRBJ2-1): EPEVTQTPSHQVTQMGQEVILRCVPISNHLYFYWYRQILGQKVEFLVSFYNNEISEKSEIFDDQFSVERPDGSNFTLKIRSTKLEDSAMYFCASSDRGQEAPNEQFFGPGTRLTVL.

This clone appeared a few times. This CDR3 is CASSLQGEAFF. The CDR3 DNA follows: TGTGCCAGCAGTTTACAGGGGGAAGCTTTCTTT. The genes are TRBV28 and TRBJ1-1, with a tentative D call TRBD1 (6 bases). CDR1 and CDR2 from the germline V gene are MDHEN and SYDVKM. CDR3 size: 11 residues. V lost 2 bases to trimming and J lost 8 bases, with 6 bases between them.

Only a few counts were recorded for this clone. The V and J genes are TRBV3-1 (or the pseudogene TRBV3-2) and TRBJ2-2, with TRBD2 identical over 12 bases. The CDR3 runs to 20 residues. From germline, CDR1 is LGHDT and CDR2 YNNKEL (reference sequence). The ends lost 0 bases at V and 0 bases at J; junction bases unmatched: 8. This CDR3 reads CASSQDLLAGGIANTGELFF. The CDR3, as DNA: TGTGCCAGCAGCCAAGACCTCCTAGCGGGGGGGATCGCGAACACCGGGGAGCTGTTTTTT.

J is TRBJ1-2 and V is TRBV3-1 (or the pseudogene TRBV3-2); D is perhaps TRBD1 (6 bases). Germline loops: CDR1 LGHDT, CDR2 YNNKEL (reference sequence). The CDR3 is 14 residues long. V was trimmed by 3 bases and J by 6 bases, leaving 14 bases between them. CDR3 residues: CASSQWSQGDGYTF. The CDR3 bases are TGTGCCAGCAGCCAGTGGTCACAGGGTGATGGCTACACCTTC.

The chain combines TRBV19 with TRBJ1-1; D possibly corresponds to TRBD1 (5 bases). CDR3 size: 14 residues. Trimming cost V 6 bases and J 5 bases, with 16 bases left between them. Per the germline V gene, CDR1 is LNHDA and CDR2 is SQIVND (reference sequence). The CDR3 DNA sequence: TGTGCCAGTAGCCCCGACGGGGGTGGAACTGAAGCTTTCTTT. This gives the protein CASSPDGGGTEAFF. Combining the CDR3 with reference TRBV19 and TRBJ1-1 gives the whole variable domain DGGITQSPKYLFRKEGQNVTLSCEQNLNHDAMYWYRQDPGQGLRLIYYSQIVNDFQKGDIAEGYSVSREKKESFPLTVTSAQKNPTAFYLCASSPDGGGTEAFFGQGTRLTVV.